The next 10 T cell receptor beta chains were all read from a single sample in a study of blood T cell repertoires in COVID-19. Sequencing was performed with immunoSEQ multiplex PCR; in TCRdb, only in-frame clones are kept and a portion is missing. The table records over 200,000 clones, 65% to 90% of them present only once. Material for sequencing was PBMCs or T cells enriched from blood (not recorded which). All receptors derive from a woman in her forties or fifties with acute COVID-19.

CDR3 region: CASSRGQGARNTGELFF. The DNA for the CDR3 is TGTGCCAGCAGTAGGGGACAGGGGGCCCGGAACACCGGGGAGCTGTTTTTT. The rearrangement joins TRBV2 to TRBJ2-2; 12 bases are shared with TRBD1. Germline CDR1 reads SNHLY; CDR2 reads FYNNEI. Trimming removed 5 bases from V and 1 base from J; junction bases left unmatched: 5. There are 17 residues in the CDR3.

The chain links TRBV21-1 to TRBJ1-3; whether TRBD1, the table's D call, matches the DNA was not checked. TRBV21-1 is recorded as a pseudogene. There are 19 residues in the CDR3. CDR3 in DNA: TGTGCCAGCAGCAAGTCGGACAGGGTCTCTTCTCTCTCTGGAAACACCATATATTTT. This translates into CASSKSDRVSSLSGNTIYF.

The chain recombines TRBV7-9 with TRBJ1-1; D is ambiguous. CDR3 length: 17 residues. V was clipped by 4 bases and J by 0 bases, with 18 bases between them. CDR1 is SEHNR, CDR2 FQNEAQ, per germline (reference sequence). Here the CDR3 reads CASSSYIGPGLNTEAFF. Here the CDR3 DNA reads TGTGCCAGCAGCTCCTACATTGGGCCGGGGTTGAACACTGAAGCTTTCTTT.

The chain is built from TRBV18 and TRBJ2-1; the D gene is possibly TRBD2 (6 bases). V lost 0 bases and J 9 bases, leaving 15 bases between the germline ends. This CDR3 is built from 15 residues. Germline assignment: CDR1 KGHSH and CDR2 LQKENI. The CDR3 coding sequence is TGTGCCAGCTCACCACCCGGCGGGATTGGGATTGAGCAGTTCTTC. It translates to CASSPPGGIGIEQFF.

Notes on this clone: Because it lacks the conserved phenylalanine or tryptophan at the end, this CDR3 is likely a read error. The DNA is omitted, as the CDR3 cannot be located on it reliably, and the CDR3 follows TCRdb's listing. This chain joins TRBV11-1 and TRBJ2-3; the table's D gene call, TRBD1, was not cross checked with the DNA. Germline V CDR1 and CDR2: SGHAT, FQDESV (reference sequence). The CDR3 is 13 residues long, counting both termini. The CDR3 loop reads CASSLEGRGPSFP.

This chain links TRBV28 with TRBJ2-7; 8 bases fit TRBD1. Per the germline V gene, CDR1 is MDHEN and CDR2 is SYDVKM. V lost 8 bases and J lost 2; bases outside the gene matches: 14. The CDR3 consists of 16 residues. This chain's CDR3 is CASGTGAGQGTYEQYF. CDR3 sequence (DNA): TGTGCCAGCGGAACGGGGGCCGGACAGGGAACCTACGAGCAGTACTTC.

This chain joins TRBV11-2 and TRBJ2-1, with TRBD2 identical over 12 bases. This CDR3 is built from 16 residues. The J segment lost 7 bases and the V segment lost 7 bases, leaving 11 bases of the junction unmatched. Per the germline V gene, CDR1 is SGHAT and CDR2 is FQNNGV. CDR3 nucleotide sequence: TGTGCCAGCACGCTAGCGGGGGGGCCTATAGTAAATGAGCAGTTCTTC. This codes for CASTLAGGPIVNEQFF.

CDR3 in amino acids: CASSRFDTLNYGYTF. Here the CDR3 DNA reads TGTGCCAGCAGTAGGTTTGACACCCTGAACTATGGCTACACCTTC. The gene calls are TRBV6-5 and TRBJ1-2; D gene ambiguous. Germline V gene data show CDR1 as MNHEY and CDR2 as SVGAGI. This CDR3 is built from 15 residues. Deletions cut 5 bases from V and 2 bases from J, with 15 bases between.

The rearrangement links TRBV28 to TRBJ1-4; 7 bases line up with TRBD1. The germline V gene has CDR1 MDHEN and CDR2 SYDVKM. V shed 8 bases, J shed 0 bases, and the junction held 6 bases outside the gene matches. The CDR3 has 15 residues. The CDR3 is CASGRQGATNEKLFF. CDR3 sequence (DNA): TGTGCCAGCGGTAGACAGGGAGCAACTAATGAAAAACTGTTTTTT.

This sequence joins TRBV19 and TRBJ2-7, with 8 bases identical to TRBD2. The CDR3 is 14 residues long. V was clipped by 4 bases and J by 7 bases; unmatched bases: 9. In germline, CDR1 is LNHDA, CDR2 SQIVND (reference sequence). The CDR3 DNA reads as TGTGCCAGTAGTAGGCCGGGGGGGTGGATGGAGCAGTACTTC. Encoded protein: CASSRPGGWMEQYF. The complete variable domain, with remaining parts taken from reference TRBV19 and TRBJ2-7, reads DGGITQSPKYLFRKEGQNVTLSCEQNLNHDAMYWYRQDPGQGLRLIYYSQIVNDFQKGDIAEGYSVSREKKESFPLTVTSAQKNPTAFYLCASSRPGGWMEQYFGPGTRLTVT.